Listed here are 20 T cell receptor beta chains from one sample, sequenced in a study of spatial heterogeneity in lung cancer (dated by TCRdb to between 2018 and 2020). Preparation of the library involved 5' RACE. The sequencer was a NextSeq 500. TCRdb reran the public reads through fastp at Q25 and MiXCR, keeping productive beta chains. Each entry merges the rows of one CDR3 protein and shows their most common DNA and genes. In all, the sample holds about 35,000 distinct CDR3 sequences, and approximately 3% of those were seen once. Approximately 35% of the sample rests with the top ten. The time point label on this specimen signifies: sample taken at primary tumor resection. The sequencing here drew on normal lung tissue next to the tumor, taken at surgery. Source of these receptors: a male donor with early-stage non-small cell lung cancer.

This clonotype was seen a few times. The V gene is TRBV5-5, the J gene TRBJ1-1, with a tentative D call TRBD1 (6 bases). V was pared by 4 bases and J by 5 bases, with 15 bases between. The CDR3 extends over 14 amino acids. Per germline, CDR1 SGHKS and CDR2 YYEKEE (reference sequence). DNA of the CDR3: TGTGCCAGCAGCCCTAGGGGGGATGGTACTGAAGCTTTCTTT. Residues: CASSPRGDGTEAFF.

This clonotype was found many times. The CDR3 loop is CASSSNRRRAFF. In nucleotides, the CDR3 is TGTGCCAGCAGTTCAAACAGGAGGCGAGCTTTCTTT. The chain links TRBV28 to TRBJ1-1, with a weak D call TRBD1 (5 bases). CDR3 size: 12 residues. V lost 4 bases, J lost 10 bases, and 13 bases lay in between. The V gene's germline CDR1 is MDHEN and CDR2 SYDVKM.

The sample holds many counts of this clonotype. The chain has TRBV6-2 or TRBV6-3 and TRBJ1-4; TRBD1 agrees at 7 bases. Germline-derived CDR1 and CDR2 are MNHEY and SVGEGT. This CDR3 is built from 15 residues. Germline trimming cut 8 bases from V and 4 bases from J; bases unmatched to any gene: 10. DNA for the CDR3: TGTGCCAGCCGGATCGAGGGGGCGTTTAATGAAAAACTGTTTTTT. This encodes CASRIEGAFNEKLFF.

In its sample, this clonotype was seen many times. The genes are TRBV5-1 and TRBJ2-2; the D is unclear. This CDR3 contains 16 residues. Trimming removed 0 bases from V and 0 bases from J, with 9 bases in between. The V gene's germline CDR1 is SGHRS and CDR2 YFSETQ. CDR3 in DNA: TGCGCCAGCAGCTTGGAGGGTGGAACGAACACCGGGGAGCTGTTTTTT. It yields the protein CASSLEGGTNTGELFF.

This clonotype appeared a few times. The chain combines TRBV27 with TRBJ1-5; no firm D call. The V gene's germline CDR1 is MNHEY and CDR2 SMNVEV (reference sequence). The CDR3 extends over 13 amino acids. The V end lost 9 bases, the J end lost 0 bases, and 9 bases lay between the germline ends. The CDR3 nucleotides are TGTGCCAGTGGGTTTTATAGCAATCAGCCCCAGCATTTT. Protein product: CASGFYSNQPQHF.

In its sample, this clonotype was seen many times. The chain recombines TRBV12-3 or TRBV12-4 with TRBJ1-1; D unclear. V was clipped by 3 bases and J by 7 bases, with 12 bases between them. This CDR3 has 13 residues. CDR3 sequence reads: CASSFGEGNEAFF. The CDR3 DNA is TGTGCCAGCAGTTTTGGGGAAGGGAATGAAGCTTTCTTT.

The sample holds many counts of this clonotype. V gene TRBV28 combines with J gene TRBJ1-1, with TRBD1 as a possible D gene (5 bases). The germline CDR1 and CDR2 sequences are MDHEN and SYDVKM. The CDR3 sequence is 14 residues long. Between the trimmed V and J ends, which lost 7 bases and 0 bases, there was a span of 12 bases. CDR3 nucleotides: TGTGCCAGCACATGGGCCAGGGTGAACACTGAAGCTTTCTTT. Encoded protein: CASTWARVNTEAFF.

Ten or more counts support this clonotype. The CDR3 spells CASSQYEVSTGELFF. The CDR3, as DNA: TGCGCCAGCAGCCAATATGAGGTGTCTACCGGGGAGCTGTTTTTT. V usage is TRBV4-1 and J usage is TRBJ2-2; the D is unclear. The ends were cut back, 2 bases at V and 5 bases at J, with 12 bases in the middle. CDR3 length: 15 residues. The V gene's germline CDR1 is MGHRA and CDR2 YSYEKL.

This clonotype was seen ten or more times. V usage is TRBV20-1 and J usage is TRBJ2-1; 8 positions agree with TRBD1. The trim removed 5 bases at V and 10 bases at J, leaving 10 bases unmatched. This CDR3 has 13 amino acids. CDR1 is DFQATT and CDR2 is SNEGSKA in the germline V gene (reference sequence). CDR3 sequence reads: CSAYGQGDGEQFF. For the CDR3, the DNA is TGCAGTGCTTACGGACAGGGCGATGGGGAGCAGTTCTTC.

This clonotype showed up many times. The rearrangement joins TRBV5-1 to TRBJ1-1, with 10 positions matching TRBD1. The V gene's germline CDR1 is SGHRS and CDR2 YFSETQ. The CDR3 runs to 15 residues. J was trimmed by 3 bases and V by 0 bases; bases with no gene match: 2. The CDR3 coding sequence is TGCGCCAGCAGCTTGGAAGGGACAGGGGACACTGAAGCTTTCTTT. It yields the protein CASSLEGTGDTEAFF.

In nucleotides, the CDR3 is TGTGCCAGCAGCTTAGATCCGGGCCCCACAGATACGCAGTATTTT. The encoded protein is CASSLDPGPTDTQYF. This rearrangement joins TRBV5-6 to TRBJ2-3; D is undetermined. V lost 2 bases, J lost 2 bases, and 12 bases lay in between. This CDR3 has 15 residues. Germline values: CDR1 SGHDT, CDR2 YYEEEE.

This clonotype was detected many times. The V gene is TRBV7-2, the J gene TRBJ1-1; D unclear. Germline CDR1 and CDR2: SGHTA and FQGNSA. The CDR3 has 14 amino acids. Trimming stripped 1 base from V and 3 bases from J, with 9 bases between. The chain's CDR3 is CASSLEFGYTEAFF. The CDR3 nucleotides read TGTGCCAGCAGCTTAGAGTTCGGGTACACTGAAGCTTTCTTT.

This clonotype was counted ten times or more. The chain combines TRBV27 with TRBJ2-1, with no clear D. V gave up 8 bases and J gave up 0 bases, with 8 bases separating them. The CDR3 is made up of 13 amino acids. Germline CDR1 is MNHEY and CDR2 is SMNVEV (reference sequence). Here the CDR3 reads CASGMSSYNEQFF. The CDR3 DNA sequence: TGTGCCAGCGGGATGAGCTCCTACAATGAGCAGTTCTTC.

The table lists this clonotype with many counts. The rearrangement uses TRBV2 and TRBJ1-6, with 9 bases identical to TRBD1. CDR1 is SNHLY and CDR2 is FYNNEI in the germline V gene. CDR3 length: 17 residues. V shed 7 bases and J 5 bases; nucleotides not matched to a gene: 12. The CDR3 here is CASTDPRTGADNSPLHF. The CDR3 DNA reads TGTGCCAGCACCGACCCCCGGACAGGGGCGGATAATTCACCCCTCCACTTT.

This clonotype appeared many times. The chain combines TRBV12-3 or TRBV12-4 with TRBJ1-3; unclear D gene. Trimming pared 1 base from V and 0 bases from J, leaving 7 bases between. This CDR3 spans 15 amino acids. This CDR3 reads CASSLGTASGNTIYF. DNA of the CDR3: TGTGCCAGCAGTTTAGGAACGGCCTCTGGAAACACCATATATTTT.

In this sample, this clonotype turned up many times. This rearrangement joins TRBV12-3 or TRBV12-4 to TRBJ1-4; D is uncertain. This CDR3 comprises 14 residues. V shed 6 bases and J shed 8 bases, with 16 bases lying between them. The CDR3 sequence: CASSPALPAEKLFF. For the CDR3, the DNA is TGTGCCAGCAGCCCCGCCCTACCCGCCGAAAAACTGTTTTTT.

Written as DNA, the CDR3 is TGTGCCAGCAGTTCTAGGTTCCCTAATGAAAAACTGTTTTTT. Translating gives CASSSRFPNEKLFF. The rearrangement joins TRBV12-3 or TRBV12-4 to TRBJ1-4; unclear D gene. Trimming shortened V by 4 bases and J by 3 bases, and 9 bases separated the two germline ends. The CDR3 length is 14 residues.

This clonotype was counted between two and nine times. The rearrangement joins TRBV5-5 to TRBJ1-6; 7 nucleotides agree with TRBD1. The CDR3 consists of 15 residues. Per germline, CDR1 SGHKS and CDR2 YYEKEE (reference sequence). J gave up 7 bases and V 0 bases, and 4 bases lay outside the gene matches. CDR3 sequence: CASSLVEQGNSPLHF. CDR3 sequence (DNA): TGTGCCAGCAGCTTGGTGGAACAGGGGAATTCACCCCTCCACTTT.

This clonotype was observed many times. This chain connects TRBV12-3 or TRBV12-4 to TRBJ1-5; 7 nucleotides align to TRBD1. The J segment lost 7 bases and the V segment lost 5 bases, leaving 8 bases of the junction unmatched. This CDR3 contains 14 residues. CDR3 nucleotide sequence: TGTGCCAGCAGTCCGCCAGGGGGAAGGCAGCCCCAGCATTTT. Its protein is CASSPPGGRQPQHF.

This clonotype came up many times. The chain links TRBV7-2 to TRBJ2-3; no reliable D call. The CDR3 totals 13 residues. The V gene lost 1 base and the J gene lost 4 bases, with 6 bases spanning the gap. Per germline, CDR1 SGHTA and CDR2 FQGNSA. CDR3 sequence (DNA): TGTGCCAGCAGCTTAGGAGGCCCAGATACGCAGTATTTT. Translating it yields CASSLGGPDTQYF.